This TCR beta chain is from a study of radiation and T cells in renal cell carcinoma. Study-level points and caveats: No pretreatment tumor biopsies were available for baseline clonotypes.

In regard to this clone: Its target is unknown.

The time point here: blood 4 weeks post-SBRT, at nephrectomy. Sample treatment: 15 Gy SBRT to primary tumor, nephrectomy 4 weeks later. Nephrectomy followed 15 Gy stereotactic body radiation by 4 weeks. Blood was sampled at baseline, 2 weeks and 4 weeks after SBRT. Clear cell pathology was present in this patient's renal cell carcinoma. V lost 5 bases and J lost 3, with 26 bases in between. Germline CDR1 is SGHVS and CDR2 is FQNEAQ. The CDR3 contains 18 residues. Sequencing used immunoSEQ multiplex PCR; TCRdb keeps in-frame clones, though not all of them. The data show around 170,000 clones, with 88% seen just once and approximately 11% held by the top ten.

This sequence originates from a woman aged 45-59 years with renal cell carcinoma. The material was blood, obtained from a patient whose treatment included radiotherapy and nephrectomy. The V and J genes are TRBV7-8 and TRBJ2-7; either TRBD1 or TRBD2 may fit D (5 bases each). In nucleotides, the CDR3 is TGTGCCAGCAGCCCTTCTAGCCGGGACGGAACTCTTAGCTACGAGCAGTACTTC. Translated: CASSPSSRDGTLSYEQYF.